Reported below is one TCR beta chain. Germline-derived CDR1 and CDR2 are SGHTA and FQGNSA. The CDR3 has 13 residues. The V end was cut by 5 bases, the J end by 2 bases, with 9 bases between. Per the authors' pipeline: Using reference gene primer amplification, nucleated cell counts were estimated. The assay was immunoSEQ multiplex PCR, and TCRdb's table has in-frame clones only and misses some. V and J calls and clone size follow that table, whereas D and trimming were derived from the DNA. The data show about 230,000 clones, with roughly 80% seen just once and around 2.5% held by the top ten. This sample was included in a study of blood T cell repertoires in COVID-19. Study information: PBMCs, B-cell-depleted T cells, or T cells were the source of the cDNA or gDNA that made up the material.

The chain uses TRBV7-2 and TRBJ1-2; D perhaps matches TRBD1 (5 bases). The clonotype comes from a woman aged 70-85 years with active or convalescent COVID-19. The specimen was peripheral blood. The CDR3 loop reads CASSRRQNYGYTF. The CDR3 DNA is TGTGCCAGCAGCCGACGACAGAACTATGGCTACACCTTC.